Shown below are 8 T cell receptor beta chains from a single sample sequenced in a study of T cell clonality in common variable immunodeficiency. Their specific antigens are unknown. Study-wide findings and caveats: Common variable immunodeficiency TCR beta sequences reportedly had fewer deletions and N-nucleotide insertions.

Only in-frame clones appear in the TCRdb table, and some are missing; sequencing was by immunoSEQ multiplex PCR. Found here are about 18,000 clones, no singletons; the ten largest cover roughly 2.5%. The material sequenced was peripheral blood mononuclear cells. The receptors here all came from a human donor with common variable immunodeficiency.

This clone was counted at least ten times. The sequenced fragment ends 3 residues before the CDR3 boundary, so the rest is inferred from the germline J gene. The rearrangement links TRBV20-1 to TRBJ2-7; 14 bases are shared with TRBD2. The ends lost 6 bases at V and 5 bases at J; junction bases unmatched: 12. From germline, CDR1 is DFQATT and CDR2 SNEGSKA (reference sequence). This CDR3 spans 16 amino acids. The CDR3 sequence: CSARPGLAGVVNEQYF. The sequenced CDR3 bases are TGCAGTGCGCGACCGGGACTAGCGGGAGTAGTGAACGAG.

About this clone: The read stops 3 residues short of the end of the CDR3; the missing end is completed from the germline J gene. J is TRBJ2-1 and V is TRBV5-1; the match to TRBD1 covers 7 bases. This CDR3 comprises 15 residues. Germline loops: CDR1 SGHRS, CDR2 YFSETQ. The V segment lost 0 bases and the J segment 6 bases; nucleotides outside the gene matches: 6. CDR3 sequence: CASSLVGQVGNEQFF. The covered CDR3 bases are TGCGCCAGCAGCTTGGTTGGACAGGTTGGCAATGAG.

There are many counts of this clone. The CDR3 sequence is CASSYGTALKETQYF. Incomplete CDR3 DNA: TGCGCCAGCAGCTACGGGACAGCCCTCAAAGAGACC. The J gene is TRBJ2-5, the V gene TRBV5-1; 7 nucleotides agree with TRBD1. The CDR3 goes on 3 residues after the read ends, and that part is filled in from the germline J gene. This CDR3 comprises 15 residues. Losses at the gene ends were 3 bases for V and 3 bases for J; bases not matched to a gene: 8. Germline loops: CDR1 SGHRS, CDR2 YFSETQ.

This clone was recorded many times. The missing CDR3 end, 3 residues past where the read stops, is filled in from the germline J gene. The chain carries TRBV11-2 and TRBJ2-3; maybe TRBD1 (6 bases). Germline V gene sequence: CDR1 SGHAT, CDR2 FQNNGV. The CDR3 loop spans 13 amino acids. CDR3 bases read: TGTGCCAGCAGCTATTCACAGGGCTTCGCG. It encodes CASSYSQGFA. The CDR3 reads in full as CASSYSQGFAQYF.

This clone was recorded many times. CDR3 DNA (partial): TGTGCCAGCAGCTTAGGAGACAGGGGGTCCGAG. It is translated as CASSLGDRGSE. From start to end, the CDR3 is CASSLGDRGSEQYF. The rearrangement uses TRBV11-2 and TRBJ2-7; 9 bases match TRBD1. The CDR3 end lies 3 residues beyond the end of the read and is filled in from the germline J gene. V lost 1 base, J lost 6 bases, and 4 bases stayed unmatched. CDR1 is SGHAT, CDR2 FQNNGV, per germline. This CDR3 contains 14 residues.

The table lists this clone with a few counts. The read finishes 3 residues shy of the CDR3 end, and the germline J gene is used to complete it. This chain connects TRBV23-1 to TRBJ2-7; tentative D call: TRBD2 (5 bases). TRBV23-1 carries the ORF label, with uncertain function. The CDR3 loop spans 15 amino acids. The germline V and J ends were trimmed by 0 bases and 2 bases, with 11 bases remaining between them. The covered CDR3 bases are TGCGCCAGCAGTCAATCGCCGGGGATCACCTACGAG. It translates to CASSQSPGITYE. The whole CDR3 reads CASSQSPGITYEQYF.

This clone appeared many times. The CDR3 end is not reached by the read, which stops 3 residues before it; the germline J gene fills it in. The chain uses TRBV4-2 and TRBJ2-3; TRBD2 matches at 7 bases. The germline gives CDR1 LGHNA, CDR2 YNFKEQ. V shed 1 base, J shed 0 bases, and the junction held 10 bases outside the gene matches. This CDR3 comprises 18 residues. CDR3 bases read: TGTGCCAGCAGCCAAGGCGTGCGGGGACTAAAGAGCACAGATACG. It yields the protein CASSQGVRGLKSTDT. The whole CDR3 sequence is CASSQGVRGLKSTDTQYF.

Remarks on this clone: The DNA ends 3 residues before the CDR3 does, and the rest of the CDR3 is filled in from the germline J gene. The J gene is TRBJ1-4, the V gene TRBV20-1; TRBD1 might be the D (5 bases). The germline gives CDR1 DFQATT, CDR2 SNEGSKA (reference sequence). V was trimmed by 3 bases and J by 7 bases, leaving 12 bases between them. This CDR3 spans 13 amino acids. CDR3: CSASIQGGEKLFF. The CDR3 bases that were read are TGCAGTGCTAGTATCCAGGGAGGTGAAAAA.